One and the same sample provided the 25 T cell receptor beta chains below, sequenced in a study of T cell responses to AZD1222 COVID-19 vaccine. Assay: immunoSEQ multiplex PCR; the TCRdb copy retains only in-frame clones and omits some. Among under 250,000 clones listed, 90% to 95% were seen once. The starting material was peripheral blood, obtained on day 0 of MenACWY control vaccination. Receptor source: an adult in good health.

Written as DNA, the CDR3 is TGTGCCAGCAGCGTCTCAACCGCAGGGGGACGGGAGACCCAGTACTTC. Amino acid sequence: CASSVSTAGGRETQYF. The chain couples TRBV9 to TRBJ2-5; 7 bases align to TRBD1. Losses at the gene ends were 2 bases for V and 5 bases for J; bases not matched to a gene: 12. In germline, CDR1 is SGDLS, CDR2 YYNGEE. CDR3 length: 16 amino acids.

The gene calls are TRBV6-5 and TRBJ1-1; no definite D call. Germline V gene sequence: CDR1 MNHEY, CDR2 SVGAGI. CDR3 length equals 15 residues. Trimming removed 0 bases from V and 5 bases from J, with 13 bases in between. CDR3 in DNA: TGTGCCAGCAGTTACTCGACGCGGGCAGCAACTGAAGCTTTCTTT. Its protein is CASSYSTRAATEAFF.

This clone was seen a single time. The sample holds other DNA sequences that translate to the same CDR3. The V gene is TRBV19, the J gene TRBJ2-7, with TRBD1 identical over 10 bases. This CDR3 spans 13 amino acids. The V gene's germline CDR1 is LNHDA and CDR2 SQIVND (reference sequence). V shed 4 bases and J 5 bases; nucleotides not matched to a gene: 2. Here the CDR3 DNA reads TGTGCCAGTAGTAGGGACAGGGGTGACGAGCAGTACTTC. Protein sequence: CASSRDRGDEQYF.

This clone has only a few counts. V is TRBV10-3 and J is TRBJ2-2; D unresolved. Germline lookup yields CDR1 ENHRY and CDR2 SYGVKD. The CDR3 contains 15 residues. The V end was cut by 3 bases, the J end by 1 base, with 9 bases between. The CDR3 loop reads CAISDSGRNTGELFF. In DNA form, the CDR3 reads TGTGCCATCAGTGATAGTGGCAGGAACACCGGGGAGCTGTTTTTT.

This chain uses TRBV15 with TRBJ2-4; 7 positions match TRBD2. The CDR3 runs to 19 residues. The V and J ends lost 0 bases and 0 bases, in that order; junction bases with no gene match: 11. The V gene's germline CDR1 is LNHNV and CDR2 YYDKDF (reference sequence). The CDR3: CATSRESSGGSLAKNIQYF. The CDR3 coding sequence is TGTGCCACCAGCAGAGAGTCGTCGGGGGGTTCCCTAGCCAAAAACATTCAGTACTTC.

With regard to this clone: The sample carries other DNA sequences with the same CDR3. The V and J genes are TRBV30 and TRBJ1-5; D call uncertain. Germline V CDR1 and CDR2: GTSNPN, SVGIG (reference sequence). The CDR3 spans 13 residues. V was shortened by 3 bases and J by 1 base, with 7 bases between the two germline ends. The chain's CDR3 is CAWSQDSNQPQHF. For the CDR3, the DNA is TGTGCCTGGAGCCAGGACAGCAATCAGCCCCAGCATTTT.

This chain joins TRBV5-6 and TRBJ1-1, with D maybe TRBD1 (5 bases). Germline lookup yields CDR1 SGHDT and CDR2 YYEEEE. The CDR3 loop spans 11 amino acids. Trimming took 4 bases from V and 7 from J, leaving 8 bases between them. CDR3 residues: CASSATDEAFF. The CDR3 DNA reads as TGTGCCAGCAGCGCGACAGATGAAGCTTTCTTT.

V gene TRBV18 combines with J gene TRBJ1-2; 10 nucleotides agree with TRBD1. There are 14 residues in the CDR3. Trimming took 4 bases from V and 8 from J; bases not matched to a gene: 7. Germline V CDR1 and CDR2: KGHSH, LQKENI. CDR3 bases: TGTGCCAGCTCACTACCGGGACAGGGGCGCGGCTACACCTTC. It is translated as CASSLPGQGRGYTF.

The chain employs TRBV5-1 and TRBJ1-1; TRBD1 matches 7 bases. CDR1 and CDR2 (germline): SGHRS, YFSETQ. The J segment lost 8 bases and the V segment lost 3 bases, leaving 13 bases of the junction unmatched. The CDR3 length is 15 residues. The CDR3 DNA is TGCGCCAGCAGCTCGGGACAGCGCCAGACCAGGGAAGCTTTCTTT. Its protein product is CASSSGQRQTREAFF.

The rearrangement joins TRBV28 to TRBJ2-5, with 10 bases that match TRBD1. Trimming cost V 7 bases and J 5 bases; bases outside gene matches: 7. Germline CDR1 reads MDHEN; CDR2 reads SYDVKM. There are 14 residues in the CDR3. The CDR3 DNA reads TGTGCCAGCAACGTGGACAGGGGGTGGGAGACCCAGTACTTC. Translated, it gives CASNVDRGWETQYF.

The chain has TRBV30 and TRBJ2-1; the D gene is possibly TRBD2 (7 bases). Deletions cut 3 bases from V and 1 base from J, with 16 bases between. The CDR3 spans 16 residues. Germline CDR1 GTSNPN, CDR2 SVGIG (reference sequence). The CDR3 protein is CAWRGGGQNSYNEQFF. The CDR3 region has the DNA TGTGCCTGGAGGGGCGGGGGCCAAAATTCCTACAATGAGCAGTTCTTC. The full variable domain, with the rest looked up from reference TRBV30 and TRBJ2-1, is SQTIHQWPATLVQPVGSPLSLECTVEGTSNPNLYWYRQAAGRGLQLLFYSVGIGQISSEVPQNLSASRPQDRQFILSSKKLLLSDSGFYLCAWRGGGQNSYNEQFFGPGTRLTVL.

The rearrangement links TRBV6-5 to TRBJ1-2, with D possibly being TRBD1 (6 bases). The V end was cut by 4 bases, the J end by 8 bases, with 17 bases between. Per the germline V gene, CDR1 is MNHEY and CDR2 is SVGAGI. The CDR3 is 14 residues long. The CDR3 protein is CASSFSQGTDGYTF. Written as DNA, the CDR3 is TGTGCCAGCAGTTTTTCACAGGGTACAGACGGCTACACCTTC.

The J gene is TRBJ1-2, the V gene TRBV6-5; TRBD1 matches at 7 bases. V lost 6 bases and J lost 6; bases outside the gene matches: 7. The CDR3 spans 13 residues. Germline values: CDR1 MNHEY, CDR2 SVGAGI. The CDR3, as DNA: TGTGCCAGCAGCCTAGGGGGCGCAGATGGCTACACCTTC. Its protein is CASSLGGADGYTF.

The chain couples TRBV6-5 to TRBJ1-4, with a weak D call TRBD1 (5 bases). The CDR3 runs to 14 residues. Trimming shortened V by 8 bases and J by 8 bases, and 18 bases separated the two germline ends. CDR1 and CDR2 (germline): MNHEY, SVGAGI. The CDR3: CASQSGGSGEKLFF. CDR3 coding DNA: TGTGCCAGCCAAAGTGGGGGGTCAGGAGAAAAACTGTTTTTT.

The chain couples TRBV4-1 to TRBJ1-1; 7 bases align to TRBD1. The junction had 12 bases not matched to a gene; V was cut back by 4 bases and J by 4 bases. Looked up from germline, CDR1 is MGHRA and CDR2 is YSYEKL. The CDR3 runs to 16 residues. The CDR3 region has the DNA TGCGCCAGCAGCCCCTATCGAGACAGGGTCGCCACTGAAGCTTTCTTT. This translates into CASSPYRDRVATEAFF.

The CDR3 is CASSQDEYSNQPQHF. The CDR3 DNA is TGTGCCAGCAGCCAAGATGAATATAGCAATCAGCCCCAGCATTTT. V usage is TRBV4-2 and J usage is TRBJ1-5; D gene ambiguous. The CDR3 is made up of 15 amino acids. Germline V lookup: CDR1 LGHNA, CDR2 YNFKEQ. V was clipped by 0 bases and J by 0 bases, with 6 bases between them.

The gene calls are TRBV28 and TRBJ1-1; TRBD1 agrees at 8 bases. Trimming removed 5 bases from V and 5 bases from J; junction bases left unmatched: 10. CDR1 MDHEN and CDR2 SYDVKM come from the germline V gene. This CDR3 is 15 amino acids long. The CDR3 spells CASSPTGGGRTEAFF. The CDR3 region has the DNA TGTGCCAGCAGTCCCACAGGGGGAGGGAGGACTGAAGCTTTCTTT.

V usage is TRBV5-1 and J usage is TRBJ1-2; 9 nucleotides agree with TRBD1. CDR3 length: 14 amino acids. Germline CDR1 SGHRS, CDR2 YFSETQ. V shed 4 bases and J 3 bases; nucleotides not matched to a gene: 4. The CDR3 loop reads CASSPRTGDYGYTF. CDR3 sequence (DNA): TGCGCCAGCAGCCCCCGGACAGGGGACTATGGCTACACCTTC.

The chain is built from TRBV9 and TRBJ1-6; D might be TRBD1 (5 bases). The CDR3 contains 15 residues. The ends were cut back, 0 bases at V and 7 bases at J, with 11 bases in the middle. From germline, CDR1 is SGDLS and CDR2 YYNGEE. The CDR3 coding sequence is TGTGCCAGCAGCGTAGACGGGGGGGAAAATTCACCCCTCCACTTT. Its protein is CASSVDGGENSPLHF.

V is TRBV2 and J is TRBJ1-4; D not resolved. The CDR3 spans 14 residues. Germline values: CDR1 SNHLY, CDR2 FYNNEI. V was shortened by 3 bases and J by 5 bases, with 10 bases between the two germline ends. As DNA, the CDR3 is TGTGCCAGCAGTGAGGGAACGGTGAATGAAAAACTGTTTTTT. Translated, it gives CASSEGTVNEKLFF. The full variable domain, rest sourced from reference TRBV2 and TRBJ1-4, is EPEVTQTPSHQVTQMGQEVILRCVPISNHLYFYWYRQILGQKVEFLVSFYNNEISEKSEIFDDQFSVERPDGSNFTLKIRSTKLEDSAMYFCASSEGTVNEKLFFGSGTQLSVL.

The chain couples TRBV7-8 to TRBJ1-1; 7 positions match TRBD1. The CDR3 consists of 14 residues. The germline V gene has CDR1 SGHVS and CDR2 FQNEAQ. J was trimmed by 1 base and V by 4 bases; bases with no gene match: 3. The CDR3 DNA reads as TGTGCCAGCAGCTCAAACAGGGGGAACACTGAAGCTTTCTTT. Encoded protein: CASSSNRGNTEAFF.

The chain combines TRBV7-2 with TRBJ1-6, with unresolved D. The germline V and J ends were trimmed by 0 bases and 7 bases, with 7 bases remaining between them. The CDR3 is made up of 14 amino acids. Germline CDR1 is SGHTA and CDR2 is FQGNSA. The CDR3 sequence is CASSLAAGNSPLHF. The DNA of the CDR3 is TGTGCCAGCAGCTTAGCGGCGGGGAATTCACCCCTCCACTTT.

The chain links TRBV30 to TRBJ1-4; D might be TRBD1 (5 bases). The germline V gene has CDR1 GTSNPN and CDR2 SVGIG (reference sequence). The CDR3 consists of 15 residues. Trimming took off 1 base at V and 11 bases at J, with 20 bases between the two ends. The CDR3 spells CAWSAWDYGPRKLFF. For the CDR3, the DNA is TGTGCCTGGAGTGCCTGGGACTACGGCCCGAGGAAACTGTTTTTT.

This clone showed up just a few times. The V and J genes are TRBV9 and TRBJ1-5; no firm D call. Germline V gene data show CDR1 as SGDLS and CDR2 as YYNGEE. The CDR3 spans 13 residues. Between the trimmed V and J ends, which lost 0 bases and 5 bases, there was a span of 6 bases. As DNA, the CDR3 is TGTGCCAGCAGCGTAGGATTGGATCAGCCCCAGCATTTT. Translation gives CASSVGLDQPQHF.

V gene TRBV11-3 combines with J gene TRBJ2-2; D possibly corresponds to TRBD1 (7 bases). The germline V gene has CDR1 SGHNT and CDR2 YENEEA. The CDR3 is made up of 15 amino acids. V was cut by 3 bases and J by 6 bases, with 14 bases left in between. The CDR3 sequence: CASSFGQGGSGELFF. CDR3 in DNA: TGTGCCAGCAGCTTTGGCCAGGGGGGTTCCGGGGAGCTGTTTTTT.